This T cell receptor (beta chain) was identified in a study of blood T cells in healthy people across ages. Germline CDR1 reads MNHNS; CDR2 reads SASEGT. The ends lost 0 bases at V and 2 bases at J; junction bases unmatched: 8. This CDR3 comprises 17 residues. Next came a second PCR, run for about 7 to 11 cycles, which used a sample-barcoded 5' primer along with a J-beta primer mix. Every sample gave at least 3 million paired-end reads containing CDR3. TCRdb re-derived calls from the 5' RACE reads in MiXCR, one entry per CDR3 protein. The data hold 1.5 million to 2 million distinct CDR3 sequences, with under 30% observed a single time.

The sequencing input was blood. This chain joins TRBV6-1 and TRBJ2-7; 9 bases are a match to TRBD2. The sequence was obtained from a young woman in good health. This CDR3 is CASSEAPASGTPYEQYF. The DNA of the CDR3 is TGTGCCAGCAGTGAAGCCCCCGCTAGCGGGACGCCCTACGAGCAGTACTTC.